This T cell receptor (beta chain) was observed in a study of cytomegalovirus exposure and HLA in healthy donors. The study, taken as a whole, reports: A missense DCLRE1C variant was associated with V- and J-gene trimming of TCR beta chains in a later analysis, and an independent cohort replicated the association. Information on immune exposure was restricted to one variable (CMV serostatus). Because they were indistinguishable, some V segments, including TRBV6-2 and TRBV6-3, were excluded. Within a later analysis, the majority of CMV-associated TCR beta chains appeared HLA-restricted.

CDR1 is WSHSY and CDR2 is SAAADI in the germline V gene. The V gene end was trimmed by 1 base and the J gene end by 1 base; junction bases not matched to a gene: 6. The CDR3 totals 16 residues. The table lists this clone with a few counts. Antigen: not known. PCR involved 60 Vbeta and 13 Jbeta primers. The table came from immunoSEQ multiplex PCR; TCRdb's copy has only in-frame clones and leaves some out. Seen here are about 140,000 clones, almost 85% observed once, and the top ten hold approximately 1.5%. The chain is built from TRBV10-2 and TRBJ1-1, with 7 bases matching TRBD1. The receptor comes from a man aged 30 to 39 in good health and CMV-seropositive. Material for sequencing was PBMCs. The CDR3 DNA reads as TGCGCCAGCAGTGAGTATGGGGGGACAGCGAACACTGAAGCTTTCTTT. Translating it yields CASSEYGGTANTEAFF.